One sample yielded the 26 T cell receptor beta chains listed below, sequenced in a study of T cell responses to AZD1222 COVID-19 vaccine (TCRdb year 2021). What the time point label conveys for this sample: baseline before first vaccination. Libraries were constructed by the immunoSEQ multiplex PCR assay. In TCRdb, the immuneACCESS table is reduced to in-frame sequences with V and J assigned. These tables do not hold every clone; where another copy was compared, an unresolved V gene accounts for under half, and the others remain unexplained. Here the sample has about 150,000 clones; approximately 90% occur a single time. Jointly, the top ten make up 1.3% of the sample. This sample comprised peripheral blood, obtained on day 0 of AZD1222 vaccination. Receptors were obtained from an adult in good health.

The chain employs TRBV24-1 and TRBJ1-1; D is unclear. This CDR3 comprises 16 residues. V lost 2 bases and J lost 6, with 18 bases in between. Per germline, CDR1 KGHDR and CDR2 SFDVKD. CDR3 in amino acids: CATSDSRTVRRAEAFF. CDR3 nucleotide sequence: TGTGCCACCAGTGATTCCCGGACCGTCCGGCGAGCTGAAGCTTTCTTT.

The chain employs TRBV28 and TRBJ1-2, with D hard to call. This CDR3 comprises 14 residues. The germline V and J ends were trimmed by 1 base and 8 bases, with 14 bases remaining between them. CDR1 is MDHEN and CDR2 is SYDVKM in the germline V gene. The CDR3 nucleotides read TGTGCCAGCAGTTTATCTGTCTTCTCGGGAGGCTACACCTTC. Translating it yields CASSLSVFSGGYTF.

This clone occurred once. The chain combines TRBV6-2 or TRBV6-3 with TRBJ2-3; TRBD1 is a possible D gene (6 bases). Looked up from germline, CDR1 is MNHEY and CDR2 is SVGEGT. Trimming stripped 4 bases from V and 0 bases from J, with 14 bases between. This CDR3 spans 16 amino acids. CDR3 sequence: CASSFSGASSTDTQYF. The CDR3 DNA follows: TGTGCCAGCAGTTTCTCAGGGGCTTCTAGCACAGATACGCAGTATTTT.

The chain couples TRBV7-3 to TRBJ2-3, with a possible D match to TRBD1 (5 bases). Trimming took off 0 bases at V and 4 bases at J, with 5 bases between the two ends. CDR1 is SGHTA and CDR2 is FQGTGA in the germline V gene. This CDR3 is built from 13 residues. CDR3 DNA: TGTGCCAGCAGCTTAACGGGGCCAGATACGCAGTATTTT. It is translated as CASSLTGPDTQYF. The whole variable domain, filled in from reference TRBV7-3 and TRBJ2-3, reads GAGVSQTPSNKVTEKGKYVELRCDPISGHTALYWYRQSLGQGPEFLIYFQGTGAADDSGLPNDRFFAVRPEGSVSTLKIQRTERGDSAVYLCASSLTGPDTQYFGPGTRLTVL.

J is TRBJ2-1 and V is TRBV27; D gene uncertain. From germline, CDR1 is MNHEY and CDR2 SMNVEV (reference sequence). The CDR3 is 15 amino acids. V was pared by 2 bases and J by 0 bases, with 8 bases between. CDR3 in amino acids: CASSLEASSYNEQFF. The CDR3 DNA follows: TGTGCCAGCAGTTTAGAGGCTAGCTCCTACAATGAGCAGTTCTTC.

The chain recombines TRBV13 with TRBJ2-3, with D perhaps assigned TRBD1 or TRBD2 (5 bases each). Germline CDR1 reads PRHDT; CDR2 reads FYEKMQ (reference sequence). The CDR3 consists of 12 residues. V was cut by 5 bases and J by 5 bases, with 8 bases left in between. CDR3 bases: TGTGCCAGCAGCCCTGGGGGAGATACGCAGTATTTT. It translates to CASSPGGDTQYF.

The V gene is TRBV7-2, the J gene TRBJ2-5; D is possibly TRBD1 or TRBD2 (6 bases each). V was cut by 0 bases and J by 4 bases, with 12 bases left in between. In germline, CDR1 is SGHTA, CDR2 FQGNSA. The CDR3 has 15 residues. CDR3 residues: CASSLARGGLETQYF. CDR3 DNA: TGTGCCAGCAGCTTAGCCAGGGGAGGTCTAGAGACCCAGTACTTC.

The chain carries TRBV3-1 (or the pseudogene TRBV3-2) and TRBJ2-1, with D perhaps TRBD2 (6 bases). Germline assignment: CDR1 LGHDT and CDR2 YNNKEL (reference sequence). The V end was cut by 2 bases, the J end by 6 bases, with 14 bases between. The CDR3 totals 15 residues. The CDR3 is CASSQLGGLGNEQFF. For the CDR3, the DNA is TGTGCCAGCAGCCAACTCGGGGGATTAGGCAATGAGCAGTTCTTC.

This clone showed up just a few times. The V gene is TRBV28, the J gene TRBJ2-2; D might be TRBD1 (5 bases). Trimming removed 4 bases from V and 1 base from J, with 13 bases in between. The CDR3 covers 16 residues. The germline CDR1 and CDR2 sequences are MDHEN and SYDVKM. Here the CDR3 reads CASSWFGRENTGELFF. CDR3 nucleotides: TGTGCCAGCAGTTGGTTTGGCAGGGAGAACACCGGGGAGCTGTTTTTT. The full variable domain, rest sourced from reference TRBV28 and TRBJ2-2, is DVKVTQSSRYLVKRTGEKVFLECVQDMDHENMFWYRQDPGLGLRLIYFSYDVKMKEKGDIPEGYSVSREKKERFSLILESASTNQTSMYLCASSWFGRENTGELFFGEGSRLTVL.

The chain recombines TRBV25-1 with TRBJ1-5; maybe TRBD1 (5 bases). CDR3 length: 16 residues. CDR1 is MGHDK and CDR2 is SYGVNS in the germline V gene. The V end lost 3 bases, the J end lost 2 bases, and 14 bases lay between the germline ends. The DNA of the CDR3 is TGTGCCAGCAGTGAGGGCGGGGCGGGTGGCAATCAGCCCCAGCATTTT. Protein: CASSEGGAGGNQPQHF.

The chain combines TRBV12-3 or TRBV12-4 with TRBJ1-4; D uncertain. This CDR3 is 13 amino acids long. Trimming left V 5 bases short and J 10 bases short, with 14 bases between. The CDR3 sequence is CASSPGLIGKLFF. CDR3 in DNA: TGTGCCAGCAGTCCCGGGTTGATAGGAAAACTGTTTTTT.

The chain joins TRBV5-4 to TRBJ1-4, with 8 bases matching TRBD1. Germline-derived CDR1 and CDR2 are SGHNT and YYREEE (reference sequence). With V trimmed by 4 bases and J by 8 bases, 10 bases remained unmatched. The CDR3 totals 15 residues. CDR3 loop: CASSLGQVLGEKLFF. The CDR3, as DNA: TGTGCCAGCAGCCTGGGACAGGTCTTAGGGGAAAAACTGTTTTTT.

The rearrangement joins TRBV6-2 or TRBV6-3 to TRBJ1-5; the match to TRBD1 covers 10 bases. Germline assignment: CDR1 MNHEY and CDR2 SVGEGT. The CDR3 has 20 residues. V was clipped by 4 bases and J by 2 bases; unmatched bases: 17. The CDR3 here is CASSFIIGTGARGGNQPQHF. Written as DNA, the CDR3 is TGTGCCAGCAGTTTCATAATCGGGACAGGGGCCCGAGGGGGCAATCAGCCCCAGCATTTT.

This chain uses TRBV12-3 or TRBV12-4 with TRBJ1-5; perhaps TRBD1 as D (6 bases). The CDR3 covers 13 residues. V was cut by 6 bases and J by 5 bases, with 11 bases left in between. CDR3 DNA sequence: TGTGCCAGCAGGGAGGGGGTCGATCAGCCCCAGCATTTT. Amino acids: CASREGVDQPQHF.

The chain recombines TRBV19 with TRBJ2-2; 8 bases are a match to TRBD1. This CDR3 has 15 residues. The trim removed 3 bases at V and 6 bases at J, leaving 6 bases unmatched. Germline CDR1 LNHDA, CDR2 SQIVND (reference sequence). The CDR3 sequence: CASSIGTGSAGELFF. CDR3 DNA sequence: TGTGCCAGTAGTATCGGGACAGGATCTGCCGGGGAGCTGTTTTTT.

The V and J genes are TRBV19 and TRBJ1-3, with D possibly TRBD1 on 5 matching bases. The V end lost 3 bases, the J end lost 0 bases, and 21 bases lay between the germline ends. The CDR3 loop spans 19 amino acids. CDR1 and CDR2 from the germline V gene are LNHDA and SQIVND (reference sequence). The CDR3: CASSILSARGGGSGNTIYF. The CDR3 DNA follows: TGTGCCAGTAGTATCCTCTCCGCTCGGGGCGGAGGCTCTGGAAACACCATATATTTT.

The V and J genes are TRBV7-8 and TRBJ1-1, with D possibly being TRBD1 (5 bases). The CDR3 contains 15 residues. Germline V gives CDR1 SGHVS, CDR2 FQNEAQ. With 5 bases removed from V and 1 base from J, the gap between germline ends came to 14 bases. The CDR3 region has the DNA TGTGCCAGCAGCATCACGCAGGGAGGGAACACTGAAGCTTTCTTT. Translation: CASSITQGGNTEAFF.

The genes are TRBV5-4 and TRBJ2-7, with 8 bases matching TRBD1. Trimming at V came to 4 bases and at J to 2 bases, leaving 8 bases not matched to a gene. Germline loops: CDR1 SGHNT, CDR2 YYREEE (reference sequence). CDR3 length equals 15 residues. CDR3 sequence (DNA): TGTGCCAGCAGCCGAGCCGGGACAGGACCCTACGAGCAGTACTTC. Translating gives CASSRAGTGPYEQYF. The full variable domain, its missing parts supplied by reference TRBV5-4 and TRBJ2-7, is ETGVTQSPTHLIKTRGQQVTLRCSSQSGHNTVSWYQQALGQGPQFIFQYYREEENGRGNFPPRFSGLQFPNYSSELNVNALELDDSALYLCASSRAGTGPYEQYFGPGTRLTVT.

This sequence joins TRBV2 and TRBJ1-6; 7 bases align to TRBD1. There are 14 residues in the CDR3. The V and J ends lost 9 bases and 1 base, in that order; junction bases with no gene match: 3. CDR1 is SNHLY and CDR2 is FYNNEI in the germline V gene. CDR3 protein: CASGQESYNSPLHF. The CDR3 coding sequence is TGTGCCAGTGGACAGGAATCCTATAATTCACCCCTCCACTTT.

This CDR3 is CASSPILGTLFGYEQYF. The CDR3 nucleotides read TGCGCCAGCAGCCCTATCCTCGGGACTCTTTTTGGGTACGAGCAGTACTTC. The V and J genes are TRBV4-1 and TRBJ2-7; possibly TRBD2 for D (6 bases). Germline loops: CDR1 MGHRA, CDR2 YSYEKL. This CDR3 has 17 amino acids. V was cut by 4 bases and J by 4 bases, with 23 bases left in between.

The chain joins TRBV5-4 to TRBJ1-4; D is ambiguous. Germline V CDR1 and CDR2: SGHNT, YYREEE (reference sequence). The CDR3 sequence is 13 residues long. With 4 bases removed from V and 8 bases from J, the gap between germline ends came to 12 bases. CDR3 residues: CASSRDTREKLFF. CDR3 DNA sequence: TGTGCCAGCAGCCGGGATACGCGGGAAAAACTGTTTTTT. Complete variable domain (other parts from reference TRBV5-4 and TRBJ1-4): ETGVTQSPTHLIKTRGQQVTLRCSSQSGHNTVSWYQQALGQGPQFIFQYYREEENGRGNFPPRFSGLQFPNYSSELNVNALELDDSALYLCASSRDTREKLFFGSGTQLSVL.

Comments on this clone: The same CDR3 arises from other DNA sequences in this sample as well. The chain employs TRBV30 and TRBJ1-1, with D possibly TRBD1 on 6 matching bases. Between the trimmed V and J ends, which lost 0 bases and 1 base, there was a span of 6 bases. CDR1 is GTSNPN and CDR2 is SVGIG in the germline V gene (reference sequence). This CDR3 is 13 amino acids long. The CDR3, as DNA: TGTGCCTGGAGTGTAGGGGGGAACACTGAAGCTTTCTTT. This translates into CAWSVGGNTEAFF. The full variable domain, its missing parts supplied by reference TRBV30 and TRBJ1-1, is SQTIHQWPATLVQPVGSPLSLECTVEGTSNPNLYWYRQAAGRGLQLLFYSVGIGQISSEVPQNLSASRPQDRQFILSSKKLLLSDSGFYLCAWSVGGNTEAFFGQGTRLTVV.

Turning to this clone: Other DNA sequences in this sample translate to the same CDR3. CDR3 coding DNA: TGTGCCAGCAGCTTAGGAGCTAGCGGGAGTTACGAGCAGTACTTC. Residues: CASSLGASGSYEQYF. This rearrangement joins TRBV7-6 to TRBJ2-7; 10 nucleotides line up with TRBD2. CDR3 length: 15 residues. J lost 4 bases, V lost 1 base, and 4 bases had no gene match. Germline lookup yields CDR1 SGHVS and CDR2 FNYEAQ.

The chain has TRBV7-2 and TRBJ2-3, with D possibly being TRBD2 (5 bases). CDR1 is SGHTA and CDR2 is FQGNSA in the germline V gene. The CDR3 totals 15 residues. The V gene lost 5 bases and the J gene lost 0 bases, with 12 bases spanning the gap. This chain's CDR3 is CASSQTGSSTDTQYF. The DNA of the CDR3 is TGTGCCAGCAGCCAGACGGGAAGTAGCACAGATACGCAGTATTTT. The full variable domain, with the rest looked up from reference TRBV7-2 and TRBJ2-3, is GAGVSQSPSNKVTEKGKDVELRCDPISGHTALYWYRQSLGQGLEFLIYFQGNSAPDKSGLPSDRFSAERTGGSVSTLTIQRTQQEDSAVYLCASSQTGSSTDTQYFGPGTRLTVL.

This chain joins TRBV5-1 and TRBJ2-1; TRBD2 aligns across 10 bases. Trimming took 3 bases from V and 10 from J; bases not matched to a gene: 7. CDR1 SGHRS and CDR2 YFSETQ come from the germline V gene. The CDR3 is 14 residues long. The CDR3 DNA reads TGCGCCAGCAGCTCGACTAGCGGGTTGGGGGAGCAGTTCTTC. This gives the protein CASSSTSGLGEQFF.

In DNA form, the CDR3 reads TGTGCCAGCAGCGTAGTGAAAGGGGCCGGGGAGCTGTTTTTT. This codes for CASSVVKGAGELFF. J is TRBJ2-2 and V is TRBV9; tentative D call: TRBD1 (5 bases). The V gene lost 0 bases and the J gene lost 6 bases, with 9 bases spanning the gap. This CDR3 comprises 14 residues. Germline V gene sequence: CDR1 SGDLS, CDR2 YYNGEE.